This T cell receptor (beta chain) is from a study of blood T cell repertoires in COVID-19. Study-wide background: The study drew acute and convalescent COVID-19 samples from the United States, Italy and Spain. PBMCs, B-cell-depleted T cells, or T cells provided the cDNA or gDNA that made up the material.

Clinical history as reported by participants underpinned cohort assignment. In the original analysis: Nucleated cell counts were estimated from reference gene primer amplification. Produced via immunoSEQ multiplex PCR; TCRdb's table is partial and in-frame only. From that table come the V and J calls and clone size; the DNA was used to work out D and trimming. The sample holds 150,000 to 200,000 clones, about four fifths seen once. Sequenced material: PBMCs or T cells enriched from blood (not recorded which). This clonotype originated in a man aged 45-65 years who had recovered from COVID-19.

The CDR3 DNA is TGCGCCAGCAGTCGACCCGGGACTAGCAGGGAAGGTGAGCAGTTCTTC. Its protein product is CASSRPGTSREGEQFF. J is TRBJ2-1 and V is TRBV10-1, with 9 bases matching TRBD2. CDR3 length equals 16 residues. In germline, CDR1 is WNHNN, CDR2 SYGVQD (reference sequence). After removal of 5 bases from V and 9 bases from J, the junction contained 14 bases not matched to a gene.